This note documents a single T cell receptor (beta chain) sequence. This clone's antigen is unknown. One base away there is no much larger clone; base qualities are not given. These data come from a study of T cell responses to AZD1222 COVID-19 vaccine (dated by TCRdb to the early 2020s). Regarding the study in general: TCR sequencing covered some 250 trial participants: 200 to 220 given two doses of AZD1222 and about 26 given two doses of MenACWY control vaccine. Trial participants were enrolled by age into 18-55, 56-69 and 70-plus year subgroups, with around 150, 28 and 57 TCR-sequenced participants respectively.

The time point label, read with the paper, signifies: baseline before first vaccination. Interpreted using the paper, the treatment or condition label stands for: meningococcal conjugate vaccine given as trial control. Vaccinee samples came from UK trials COV001 and COV002, including a single-blind randomized controlled phase 2/3 trial of AZD1222 (ChAdOx1 nCoV-19) in healthy adults. For TCRbeta chain sequencing, PBMC samples were collected from trial participants at day 0 and at day 28 after the second dose. The paper's findings and limits, for the study overall: Because no day 14 peak-response samples were available, repertoires were characterized only after the peak T cell response. Conclusions about previously exposed vaccinees were limited because only five to seven AZD1222 recipients were SARS-CoV-2 seropositive at baseline. Nearly half of unique spike-specific TCRs reportedly recognized epitopes outside regions mutated in the B.1.351 and B.1.1.7 variants. CD4 TCRs associated with the vaccine covered the entire spike protein, and the dominant responses were in regions 160-218 and 743-854. In the small 56-69-year group, the increase in depth fell short of significance, most likely because of low power. Spike-specific TCR breadth and depth rose significantly after two AZD1222 doses compared with day 0 and with MenACWY recipients. Participants were mostly white British and included more females than males, and it was suggested by the authors that clonal diversity may have been underestimated.

The CDR3 regions of human TCRbeta chains were analyzed by immunosequencing. Processing in the source paper ran as follows. Repertoire TCRs were matched against a reference library of SARS-CoV-2-specific TCRs generated with the MIRA antigen-specificity platform. Breadth meant the fraction of unique TCRs that were SARS-CoV-2-associated, whereas depth meant the fraction of total T cells that were SARS-CoV-2-associated. Using the MIRA data, every spike-specific TCR was mapped to the spike region that the TCR reacted to and assigned to either a CD4 or a CD8 class. Log10-transformed breadth and depth values were compared by one-way ANOVA with Sidak's multiple comparisons tests. Held by TCRdb, this immuneACCESS table contains in-frame sequences only and omits some clones. Under half of the omission traces to an unresolved V gene where checked; the cause of the rest is unknown. Clonal size and the V and J genes are those of that table, whereas D and trimming came from the DNA. The sample table contains 100,000 to 150,000 clones; only one count was recorded for around nine tenths of them. The top ten clones comprise approximately 10% of the sample.

The sample consisted of peripheral blood, taken on day 0 of MenACWY control vaccination. This TCR came from an adult in good health.

The nucleotide sequence reads as follows: TGTGCCAGCAGGCCTACGTTGGGGGGACCGGGGTACTTC. Its product reads: CASRPTLGGPGYF. The V and J genes are TRBV12-3 or TRBV12-4 and TRBJ2-7; TRBD2 might be the D gene, on 6 matching bases. The CDR3 numbers 13 residues from cysteine through phenylalanine. Kept here is only the CDR3 DNA, which spans 39 bases and is read in frame from base 1. The junction carries 21 bases between V and J, which are trimmed by 6 bases and 12 bases respectively.